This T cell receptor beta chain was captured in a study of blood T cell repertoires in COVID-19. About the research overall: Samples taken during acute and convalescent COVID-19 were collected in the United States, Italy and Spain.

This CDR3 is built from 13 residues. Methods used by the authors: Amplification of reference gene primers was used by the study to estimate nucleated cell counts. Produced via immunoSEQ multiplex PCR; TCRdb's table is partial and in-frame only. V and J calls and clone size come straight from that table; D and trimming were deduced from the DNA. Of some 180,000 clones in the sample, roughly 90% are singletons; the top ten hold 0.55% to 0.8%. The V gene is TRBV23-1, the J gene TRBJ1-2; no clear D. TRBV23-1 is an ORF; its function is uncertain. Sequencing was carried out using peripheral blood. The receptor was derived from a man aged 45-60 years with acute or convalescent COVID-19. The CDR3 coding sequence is TGCGGCCCTTCATCGGGGTGCGGCTATGGCTACACCTTC. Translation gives CGPSSGCGYGYTF.